The 22 T cell receptor beta chains reported below all come from one sample, sequenced in a study of T cell responses to AZD1222 COVID-19 vaccine. Data came from immunoSEQ multiplex PCR; TCRdb stores just in-frame clones and leaves some out. The sample carries fewer than 150,000 clones, roughly 87% recorded once. The source material was peripheral blood, sampled on day 0 of AZD1222 vaccination. These receptors came from an adult in good health.

V is TRBV12-3 or TRBV12-4 and J is TRBJ1-4, with unresolved D. The CDR3 loop spans 13 amino acids. Trimming left V 2 bases short and J 5 bases short, with 6 bases between. CDR3 sequence (DNA): TGTGCCAGCAGTTTAACTCCCAATGAAAAACTGTTTTTT. Translation gives CASSLTPNEKLFF.

The sample holds a few counts of this clone. The chain employs TRBV30 and TRBJ2-1; D might be TRBD2 (5 bases). The germline CDR1 and CDR2 sequences are GTSNPN and SVGIG (reference sequence). Trimming took 2 bases from V and 2 from J, leaving 19 bases between them. This CDR3 is built from 17 residues. The CDR3 DNA reads TGTGCCTGGAGTAACCCCCAAGGACTCCCACCCTACAATGAGCAGTTCTTC. The encoded protein is CAWSNPQGLPPYNEQFF. The entire variable domain, with the rest obtained from reference TRBV30 and TRBJ2-1, is as follows: SQTIHQWPATLVQPVGSPLSLECTVEGTSNPNLYWYRQAAGRGLQLLFYSVGIGQISSEVPQNLSASRPQDRQFILSSKKLLLSDSGFYLCAWSNPQGLPPYNEQFFGPGTRLTVL.

This chain uses TRBV24-1 with TRBJ1-4; TRBD1 matches at 7 bases. Losses at the gene ends were 3 bases for V and 0 bases for J; bases not matched to a gene: 9. Germline-derived CDR1 and CDR2 are KGHDR and SFDVKD. This CDR3 has 18 amino acids. Here the CDR3 reads CATSDPPGQDATNEKLFF. CDR3 in DNA: TGTGCCACCAGTGATCCCCCCGGACAGGACGCAACTAATGAAAAACTGTTTTTT.

This clone is a singleton in its sample. This rearrangement joins TRBV6-6 to TRBJ2-1; tentative D call: TRBD2 (6 bases). This CDR3 contains 15 residues. CDR1 and CDR2 (germline): MNHNY, SVGAGI (reference sequence). Trimming took off 1 base at V and 8 bases at J, with 15 bases between the two ends. The CDR3 loop reads CASSYLGTAVDEQFF. The CDR3 DNA is TGTGCCAGCAGTTACTTGGGGACTGCGGTAGATGAGCAGTTCTTC.

This chain uses TRBV19 with TRBJ1-6, with 7 positions matching TRBD1. The CDR3 contains 14 residues. From germline, CDR1 is LNHDA and CDR2 SQIVND (reference sequence). The J segment lost 10 bases and the V segment lost 6 bases, leaving 9 bases of the junction unmatched. CDR3: CASSYGGGGSPLHF. The CDR3 DNA reads as TGTGCCAGTAGCTACGGGGGAGGGGGCTCACCCCTCCACTTT.

The count of this clone is one. The chain employs TRBV28 and TRBJ1-5, with no clear D. The CDR3 is 12 amino acids. Per the germline V gene, CDR1 is MDHEN and CDR2 is SYDVKM. Trimming took off 10 bases at V and 4 bases at J, with 11 bases between the two ends. CDR3 in DNA: TGTGCCACCTACGTTGGGAATCAGCCCCAGCATTTT. Translated: CATYVGNQPQHF.

The chain combines TRBV5-1 with TRBJ1-1; 7 bases are a match to TRBD1. The V gene end was trimmed by 0 bases and the J gene end by 4 bases; junction bases not matched to a gene: 6. CDR1 and CDR2 from the germline V gene are SGHRS and YFSETQ. This CDR3 is 15 amino acids long. CDR3 region: CASSLGGTVGTEAFF. CDR3 nucleotides: TGCGCCAGCAGCTTGGGGGGGACAGTTGGCACTGAAGCTTTCTTT. The complete variable domain, with remaining parts taken from reference TRBV5-1 and TRBJ1-1, reads KAGVTQTPRYLIKTRGQQVTLSCSPISGHRSVSWYQQTPGQGLQFLFEYFSETQRNKGNFPGRFSGRQFSNSRSEMNVSTLELGDSALYLCASSLGGTVGTEAFFGQGTRLTVV.

The chain links TRBV5-4 to TRBJ2-1; possible D gene TRBD2, 6 bases. Looked up from germline, CDR1 is SGHNT and CDR2 is YYREEE (reference sequence). V was clipped by 4 bases and J by 10 bases, with 15 bases between them. The CDR3 length is 13 residues. CDR3: CASSQSGTPEQFF. In nucleotides, the CDR3 is TGTGCCAGCAGCCAGTCCGGGACTCCCGAGCAGTTCTTC.

This chain links TRBV28 with TRBJ2-7; D unresolved. The CDR3 is 12 residues long. From germline, CDR1 is MDHEN and CDR2 SYDVKM. Trimming cost V 4 bases and J 3 bases, with 7 bases left between them. The CDR3, as DNA: TGTGCCAGCAGTTCGACCTACTACGAGCAGTACTTC. Encoded protein: CASSSTYYEQYF.

This chain links TRBV7-6 with TRBJ1-1; 7 nucleotides align to TRBD1. Unmatched junction bases numbered 7, after V lost 0 bases and J lost 6 bases. CDR3 size: 15 residues. Per germline, CDR1 SGHVS and CDR2 FNYEAQ. Here the CDR3 reads CASSLAGGGGAEAFF. In DNA, the CDR3 is TGTGCCAGCAGCTTAGCAGGGGGCGGGGGAGCTGAAGCTTTCTTT.

This clone was seen a few times. This chain links TRBV18 with TRBJ2-7; D uncertain. The germline V and J ends were trimmed by 0 bases and 1 base, with 7 bases remaining between them. The CDR3 extends over 14 amino acids. Germline V gene data show CDR1 as KGHSH and CDR2 as LQKENI. CDR3 protein: CASSPPVPSYEQYF. The CDR3 DNA is TGTGCCAGCTCACCACCGGTCCCATCCTACGAGCAGTACTTC.

V gene TRBV4-1 combines with J gene TRBJ2-7; D call uncertain. Germline CDR1 and CDR2: MGHRA and YSYEKL. This CDR3 spans 18 amino acids. Trimming took 1 base from V and 2 from J, leaving 21 bases between them. The CDR3 nucleotides read TGCGCCAGCAGCCAAGGATTCTCGACCGCGTCGTATACCTACGAGCAGTACTTC. This codes for CASSQGFSTASYTYEQYF.

J is TRBJ2-2 and V is TRBV7-3; the match to TRBD1 covers 10 bases. With 6 bases clipped from V and 5 bases from J, the junction kept 6 bases outside the gene matches. Per germline, CDR1 SGHTA and CDR2 FQGTGA. This CDR3 is built from 15 residues. The CDR3 DNA follows: TGTGCCAGCAGTCCCGGGACAGGGGTTACCGGGGAGCTGTTTTTT. It encodes CASSPGTGVTGELFF.

This clone is medium-sized within its sample. The rearrangement links TRBV6-1 to TRBJ2-1, with D possibly called TRBD1 or TRBD2 (6 bases each). V dropped 1 base and J dropped 4 bases, with 14 bases sitting between them. CDR1 is MNHNS, CDR2 SASEGT, per germline. CDR3 size: 16 residues. The CDR3 sequence is CASSEEEGTGYNEQFF. Written as DNA, the CDR3 is TGTGCCAGCAGTGAAGAGGAGGGCACAGGGTACAATGAGCAGTTCTTC.

The rearrangement uses TRBV30 and TRBJ2-1, with 8 bases that match TRBD2. The trim removed 0 bases at V and 8 bases at J, leaving 15 bases unmatched. The CDR3 sequence is 17 residues long. From germline, CDR1 is GTSNPN and CDR2 SVGIG (reference sequence). CDR3 sequence (DNA): TGTGCCTGGAGTGTGGGGTTACTAGCGGTAGGGCCCGATGAGCAGTTCTTC. It translates to CAWSVGLLAVGPDEQFF.

The rearrangement uses TRBV21-1 and TRBJ2-7; TRBD2 reflects the table's D call only, with no check against the DNA. TRBV21-1 is classified as a pseudogene. CDR3 size: 16 residues. CDR3 nucleotide sequence: TGTGCCAGCAGCAAAAGAGGGCTAGCGGGGGACTACGAGCAGTACTTC. Its protein is CASSKRGLAGDYEQYF.

This clone was seen just once. This rearrangement joins TRBV29-1 to TRBJ1-1; D possibly corresponds to TRBD1 (6 bases). V was pared by 6 bases and J by 1 base, with 15 bases between. Germline V lookup: CDR1 SQVTM, CDR2 ANQGSEA. The CDR3 is 14 amino acids. The CDR3 here is CSVGSGQKNTEAFF. The CDR3 coding sequence is TGCAGCGTCGGGAGCGGACAGAAGAACACTGAAGCTTTCTTT.

This clone came up a few times. The rearrangement uses TRBV7-8 and TRBJ2-3; D uncertain. CDR1 is SGHVS and CDR2 is FQNEAQ in the germline V gene. Trimming stripped 5 bases from V and 2 bases from J, with 8 bases between. This CDR3 has 13 residues. The DNA for the CDR3 is TGTGCCAGCAGCCCTTCGACCACAGATACGCAGTATTTT. Its protein product is CASSPSTTDTQYF.

V is TRBV19 and J is TRBJ2-7; 9 nucleotides agree with TRBD2. There are 15 residues in the CDR3. Trimming at V came to 5 bases and at J to 3 bases, leaving 8 bases not matched to a gene. The germline V gene has CDR1 LNHDA and CDR2 SQIVND (reference sequence). CDR3 in DNA: TGTGCCAGTAGTGAGGATGCTAGCGGGGTCTACGAGCAGTACTTC. It yields the protein CASSEDASGVYEQYF.

This clone was observed once. The V call is TRBV7-6, the J call TRBJ2-3, with 9 bases matching TRBD2. Per the germline V gene, CDR1 is SGHVS and CDR2 is FNYEAQ. V trimming: 5 bases; J trimming: 5 bases; junction bases outside the gene matches: 11. The CDR3 has 16 amino acids. The CDR3 region is CASSPAAGGIVDTQYF. CDR3 nucleotide sequence: TGTGCCAGCAGCCCGGCTGCGGGGGGGATCGTAGATACGCAGTATTTT. The full variable domain, rest sourced from reference TRBV7-6 and TRBJ2-3, is GAGVSQSPRYKVTKRGQDVALRCDPISGHVSLYWYRQALGQGPEFLTYFNYEAQQDKSGLPNDRFSAERPEGSISTLTIQRTEQRDSAMYRCASSPAAGGIVDTQYFGPGTRLTVL.

The CDR3 DNA follows: TGTGCCAGTAGTAGCGAACGGGGCGGGAGGGCCCGCGAGCAGTACTTC. Translation: CASSSERGGRAREQYF. This sequence joins TRBV19 and TRBJ2-7; TRBD2 matches 9 bases. Per germline, CDR1 LNHDA and CDR2 SQIVND (reference sequence). V lost 4 bases, J lost 6 bases, and 13 bases stayed unmatched. The CDR3 is 16 residues long.

The rearrangement links TRBV5-1 to TRBJ2-5, with 12 bases aligning to TRBD2. CDR1 is SGHRS and CDR2 is YFSETQ in the germline V gene. CDR3 size: 18 residues. Losses at the gene ends were 0 bases for V and 1 base for J; bases not matched to a gene: 7. The DNA of the CDR3 is TGCGCCAGCAGCTTGGCAGGACTAGCGGGGACCCCCCAAGAGACCCAGTACTTC. Amino acid sequence: CASSLAGLAGTPQETQYF.